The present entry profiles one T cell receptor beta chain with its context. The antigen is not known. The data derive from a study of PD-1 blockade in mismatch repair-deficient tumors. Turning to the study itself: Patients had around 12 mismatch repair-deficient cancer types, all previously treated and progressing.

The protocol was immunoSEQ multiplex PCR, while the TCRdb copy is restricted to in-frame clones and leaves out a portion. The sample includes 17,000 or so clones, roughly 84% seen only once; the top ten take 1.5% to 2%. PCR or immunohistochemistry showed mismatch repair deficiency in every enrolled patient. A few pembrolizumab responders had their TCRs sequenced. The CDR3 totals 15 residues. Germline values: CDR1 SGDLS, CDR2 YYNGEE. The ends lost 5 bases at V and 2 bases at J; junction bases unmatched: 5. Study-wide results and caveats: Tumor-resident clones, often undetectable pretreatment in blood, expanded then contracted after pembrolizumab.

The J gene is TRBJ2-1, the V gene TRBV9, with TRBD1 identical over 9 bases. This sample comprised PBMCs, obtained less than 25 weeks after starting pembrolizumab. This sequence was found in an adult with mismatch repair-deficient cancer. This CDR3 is CASRPTGGAYNEQFF. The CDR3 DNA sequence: TGTGCCAGCAGACCAACAGGGGGCGCCTACAATGAGCAGTTCTTC.